The 14 T cell receptor beta chains below come from one sample, sequenced in a study of tumor-infiltrating lymphocytes in primary liver carcinoma. Scientists recovered RNA and DNA together from about 20-30 mg of unsorted bulk tissue. Priming with a constant-region primer yielded TCR beta cDNA from 450 to 550 ng total RNA. Modified slightly, ARM-PCR produced TCR beta libraries over three nested multiplex PCR rounds. The two initial PCR rounds, around 11 cycles each, used TRBV1-TRBV30 forward and C-beta reverse primers. MiXCR, applied by TCRdb to the multiplex PCR reads, yields one record per CDR3 protein. This table has 100,000 or so distinct CDR3 sequences, around two thirds appearing once. The specimen was liver tumor tissue from sampling region 2. As for subset: tumor region T2, inferior pole. The receptors were sampled from a woman aged 55-70 years with primary liver carcinoma and hepatitis B virus infection.

As for this clonotype: No conserved phenylalanine or tryptophan ends this CDR3, so it is likely a read error. The V gene is TRBV10-1, the J gene TRBJ1-1; TRBD1 is a possible D gene (6 bases). Trimming took off 5 bases at V and 0 bases at J, with 10 bases between the two ends. The germline V gene encodes CDR1 WNHNN and CDR2 SYGVQD (reference sequence). The length of the CDR3 is 14 residues. The CDR3 protein is CASSTGHMNTEAFL. CDR3 coding DNA: TGCGCCAGCAGTACGGGACACATGAACACTGAAGCTTTCCTT.

This clonotype was observed a few times. A read error may account for a junction end that differs from germline. The V and J genes are TRBV11-2 and TRBJ2-7; D gene unclear. Germline CDR1 is SGHAT and CDR2 is FQNNGV. This CDR3 is 15 amino acids long. CDR3 in DNA: TGTGCCAATAGCTTAGACCCAGGCCATACGTCCGAGCAGTATTTC. Amino acid sequence: CANSLDPGHTSEQYF.

In the case of this clonotype: At one boundary the junction diverges from the germline segment, which might be a read error. V usage is TRBV11-3 and J usage is TRBJ2-7; possibly TRBD1 for D (5 bases). The germline V gene has CDR1 SGHNT and CDR2 YENEEA. CDR3 size: 14 residues. The CDR3 protein is CASSLTKGPYEQQF. CDR3 nucleotides: TGTGCCAGCAGCTTAACGAAGGGGCCCTATGAGCAGCAATTC.

Comment on this clonotype: This may come from a read error, since a much larger clone is one base off. The rearrangement uses TRBV28 and TRBJ1-5, with TRBD1 as a possible D gene (6 bases). Germline lookup yields CDR1 MDHEN and CDR2 SYDVKM. The CDR3 is 16 residues long. The CDR3 DNA follows: TGTGCCAGCGATCGCTCGCGGGGGGCAAGCAATCAGTCCCAGCATTTT. Protein: CASDRSRGASNQSQHF.

The chain links TRBV10-3 to TRBJ1-5; D is unresolved. Looked up from germline, CDR1 is ENHRY and CDR2 is SYGVKD. This CDR3 is 16 amino acids long. V lost 2 bases and J 0 bases, leaving 11 bases between the germline ends. The CDR3 region is CAISEGRQYSNQPQHF. The CDR3 DNA sequence: TGTGCCATCAGTGAGGGGCGGCAGTATAGCAATCAGCCCCAGCATTTT.

Note on this clonotype: One base away lies a much larger clone, so this may be a sequencing read error. The chain carries TRBV29-1 and TRBJ2-3; no firm D call. The CDR3 spans 13 residues. The germline gives CDR1 SQVTM, CDR2 ANQGSEA. The germline V and J ends were trimmed by 2 bases and 6 bases, with 12 bases remaining between them. The CDR3 sequence is CSVEFGVWDTQYF. The CDR3 nucleotides read TGCAGCGTTGAATTTGGGGTCTGGGATACGCAGTATTTT.

For this clonotype: The conserved closing phenylalanine or tryptophan is absent in this CDR3, likely reflecting a read error. V and J are TRBV11-1 and TRBJ2-4; weak D call: TRBD1 (5 bases). There are 16 residues in the CDR3. The germline CDR1 and CDR2 sequences are SGHAT and FQDESV (reference sequence). CDR3 loop: CASSPRSRDGENIQYL. In DNA, the CDR3 is TGCGCCAGCAGCCCAAGGTCCAGGGATGGGGAAAACATTCAGTACTTA.

The sample holds a few counts of this clonotype. A much larger clone is a single base away; this may be a read error. This sequence joins TRBV4-1 and TRBJ2-2, with D tentatively TRBD1 (6 bases). CDR3 length equals 15 residues. With 3 bases removed from V and 3 bases from J, the gap between germline ends came to 11 bases. Germline V CDR1 and CDR2: MGHRA, YSYEKL. Here the CDR3 reads CASSHGHRDTGELFF. The CDR3 DNA reads TGCGCCAGCAGCCATGGGCACAGGGACACCGGGGAGCTGTTTTTT.

This chain joins TRBV5-1 and TRBJ2-5, with 10 bases aligning to TRBD2. The junction had 16 bases not matched to a gene; V was cut back by 4 bases and J by 4 bases. The CDR3 totals 18 residues. Germline V gene sequence: CDR1 SGHRS, CDR2 YFSETQ. This CDR3 is CASSPGMLAGAGGETQYF. CDR3 nucleotides: TGCGCCAGCAGCCCCGGGATGCTAGCGGGAGCGGGCGGAGAGACCCAGTACTTC.

This clonotype has a single count. One base away lies a much larger clone, so this may be a sequencing read error. The rearrangement uses TRBV5-6 and TRBJ2-1; maybe TRBD2 (6 bases). There are 15 residues in the CDR3. From germline, CDR1 is SGHDT and CDR2 YYEEEE. The CDR3 protein is CAISLGFVGGNEQFF. In DNA, the CDR3 is TGTGCCATCAGCTTGGGTTTCGTGGGGGGCAATGAGCAGTTCTTC.

On this clonotype itself: A read error may produce the germline difference seen at one junction end. CDR3 DNA sequence: TGTGTCAGCAGCTTTTCACAGTCTAACTATGGCTACATCTTC. It translates to CVSSFSQSNYGYIF. The chain employs TRBV11-2 and TRBJ1-2; D is undetermined. CDR3 size: 14 residues. Germline V lookup: CDR1 SGHAT, CDR2 FQNNGV.

This clonotype was detected many times. The chain has TRBV7-3 and TRBJ2-1; tentatively, D is TRBD2 (5 bases). CDR3 length: 17 residues. The germline V and J ends were trimmed by 1 base and 6 bases, with 19 bases remaining between them. Germline CDR1 is SGHTA and CDR2 is FQGTGA. CDR3 loop: CASSLKSGLASSNEQFF. In nucleotides, the CDR3 is TGTGCCAGCAGCTTAAAGTCTGGTCTAGCTTCGAGCAATGAGCAGTTCTTC.

This clonotype was recorded at least ten times. The gene calls are TRBV28 and TRBJ2-3; D is unresolved. This CDR3 contains 12 residues. The V gene's germline CDR1 is MDHEN and CDR2 SYDVKM. Trimming left V 1 base short and J 9 bases short, with 8 bases between. In nucleotides, the CDR3 is TGTGCCAGCAGTTTATCCCTGCGGACGCAGTATTTT. As protein: CASSLSLRTQYF.

This clonotype was counted ten times or more. The chain uses TRBV6-5 and TRBJ2-7; TRBD2 is a possible D gene (5 bases). V was pared by 2 bases and J by 3 bases, with 8 bases between. Germline V gives CDR1 MNHEY, CDR2 SVGAGI. The CDR3 length is 13 residues. The CDR3 here is CASSYIRGYEQYF. In DNA, the CDR3 is TGTGCCAGCAGTTACATCCGGGGCTACGAGCAGTACTTC.